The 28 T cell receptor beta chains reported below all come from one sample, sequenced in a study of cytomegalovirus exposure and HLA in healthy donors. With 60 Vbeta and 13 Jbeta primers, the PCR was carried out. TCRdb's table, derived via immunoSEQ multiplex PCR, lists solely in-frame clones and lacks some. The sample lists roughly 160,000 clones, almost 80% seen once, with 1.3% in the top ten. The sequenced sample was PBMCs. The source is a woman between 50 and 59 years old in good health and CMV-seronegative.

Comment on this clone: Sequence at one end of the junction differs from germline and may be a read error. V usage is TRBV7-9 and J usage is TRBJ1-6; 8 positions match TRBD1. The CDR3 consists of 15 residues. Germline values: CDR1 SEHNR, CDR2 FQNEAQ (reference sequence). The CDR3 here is CASSHGQGEVSSLHF. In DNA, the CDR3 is TGTGCCAGCAGCCACGGACAGGGCGAGGTTTCATCCCTCCACTTT. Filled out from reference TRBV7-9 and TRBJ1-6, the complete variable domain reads DTGVSQNPRHKITKRGQNVTFRCDPISEHNRLYWYRQTLGQGPEFLTYFQNEAQLEKSRLLSDRFSAERPKGSFSTLEIQRTEQGDSAMYLCASSHGQGEVSSLHFGNGTRLTVT.

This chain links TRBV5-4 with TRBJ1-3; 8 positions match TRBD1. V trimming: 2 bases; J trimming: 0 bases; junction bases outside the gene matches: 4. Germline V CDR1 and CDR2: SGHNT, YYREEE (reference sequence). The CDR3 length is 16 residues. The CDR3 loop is CASSLNRGNSGNTIYF. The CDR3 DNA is TGTGCCAGCAGCTTAAACAGGGGGAACTCTGGAAACACCATATATTTT.

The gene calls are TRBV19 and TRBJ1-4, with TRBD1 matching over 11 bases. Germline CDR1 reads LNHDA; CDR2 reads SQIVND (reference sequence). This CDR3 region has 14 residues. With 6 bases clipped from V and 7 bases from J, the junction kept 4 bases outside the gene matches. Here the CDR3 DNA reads TGTGCCAGTAGCTCCGGGACAGGGGGTGAAAAACTGTTTTTT. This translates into CASSSGTGGEKLFF.

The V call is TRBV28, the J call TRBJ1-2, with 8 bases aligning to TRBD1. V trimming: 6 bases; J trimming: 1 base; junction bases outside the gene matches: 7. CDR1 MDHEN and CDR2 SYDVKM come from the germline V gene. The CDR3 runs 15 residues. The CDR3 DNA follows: TGTGCCAGCAGGACGACAGGGGCACTTAACTATGGCTACACCTTC. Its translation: CASRTTGALNYGYTF.

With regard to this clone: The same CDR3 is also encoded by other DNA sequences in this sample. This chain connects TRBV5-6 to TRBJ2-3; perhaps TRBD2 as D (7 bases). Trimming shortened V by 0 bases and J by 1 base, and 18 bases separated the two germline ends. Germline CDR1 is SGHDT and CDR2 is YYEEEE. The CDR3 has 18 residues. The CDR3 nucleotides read TGTGCCAGCAGCTTGGAATCTCTGGCGGGGGCCCGCACAGATACGCAGTATTTT. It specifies CASSLESLAGARTDTQYF. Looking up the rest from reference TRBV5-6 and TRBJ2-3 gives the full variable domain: DAGVTQSPTHLIKTRGQQVTLRCSPKSGHDTVSWYQQALGQGPQFIFQYYEEEERQRGNFPDRFSGHQFPNYSSELNVNALLLGDSALYLCASSLESLAGARTDTQYFGPGTRLTVL.

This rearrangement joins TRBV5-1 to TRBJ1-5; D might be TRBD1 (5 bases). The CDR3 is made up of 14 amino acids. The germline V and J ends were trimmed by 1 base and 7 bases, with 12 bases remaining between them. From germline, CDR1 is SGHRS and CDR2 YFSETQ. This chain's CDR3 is CASSLTSGQQPQHF. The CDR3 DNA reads TGCGCCAGCAGCTTGACGTCAGGGCAACAGCCCCAGCATTTT. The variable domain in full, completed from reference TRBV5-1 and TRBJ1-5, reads KAGVTQTPRYLIKTRGQQVTLSCSPISGHRSVSWYQQTPGQGLQFLFEYFSETQRNKGNFPGRFSGRQFSNSRSEMNVSTLELGDSALYLCASSLTSGQQPQHFGDGTRLSIL.

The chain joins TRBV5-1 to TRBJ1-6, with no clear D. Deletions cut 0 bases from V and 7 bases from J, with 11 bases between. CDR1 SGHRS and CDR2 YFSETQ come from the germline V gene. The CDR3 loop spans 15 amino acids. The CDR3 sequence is CASSLAQTRNSPLHF. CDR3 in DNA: TGCGCCAGCAGCTTGGCCCAGACACGAAATTCACCCCTCCACTTT. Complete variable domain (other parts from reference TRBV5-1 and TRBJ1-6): KAGVTQTPRYLIKTRGQQVTLSCSPISGHRSVSWYQQTPGQGLQFLFEYFSETQRNKGNFPGRFSGRQFSNSRSEMNVSTLELGDSALYLCASSLAQTRNSPLHFGNGTRLTVT.

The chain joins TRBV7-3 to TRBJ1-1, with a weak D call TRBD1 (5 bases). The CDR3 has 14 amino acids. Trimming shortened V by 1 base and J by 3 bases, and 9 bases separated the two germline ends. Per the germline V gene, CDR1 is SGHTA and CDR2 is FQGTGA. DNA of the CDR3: TGTGCCAGCAGCTTAAGGGGCCGGGACACTGAAGCTTTCTTT. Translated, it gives CASSLRGRDTEAFF.

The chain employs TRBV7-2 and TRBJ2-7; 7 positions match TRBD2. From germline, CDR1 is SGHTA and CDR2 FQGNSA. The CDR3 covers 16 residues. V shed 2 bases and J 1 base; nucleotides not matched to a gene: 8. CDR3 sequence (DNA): TGTGCCAGCAGCTTATCTGCGGGAGTTAGGTCCTACGAGCAGTACTTC. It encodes CASSLSAGVRSYEQYF.

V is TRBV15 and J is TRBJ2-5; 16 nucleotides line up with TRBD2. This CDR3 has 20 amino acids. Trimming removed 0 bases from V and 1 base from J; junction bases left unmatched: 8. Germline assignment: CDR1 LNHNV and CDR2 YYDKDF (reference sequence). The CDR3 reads CATSRDHGTSGRGVQETQYF. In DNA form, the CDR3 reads TGTGCCACCAGCAGAGATCACGGGACTAGCGGGAGGGGGGTCCAAGAGACCCAGTACTTC.

The CDR3 coding sequence is TGTGCCAGCAGCCAAGATCTTTCCGGCGGGCGGGGGGCCCGGGAGACCCAGTACTTC. It is translated as CASSQDLSGGRGARETQYF. The chain has TRBV4-2 and TRBJ2-5; TRBD2 agrees at 8 bases. Germline CDR1 is LGHNA and CDR2 is YNFKEQ. The CDR3 contains 19 residues. V shed 0 bases, J shed 5 bases, and the junction held 17 bases outside the gene matches.

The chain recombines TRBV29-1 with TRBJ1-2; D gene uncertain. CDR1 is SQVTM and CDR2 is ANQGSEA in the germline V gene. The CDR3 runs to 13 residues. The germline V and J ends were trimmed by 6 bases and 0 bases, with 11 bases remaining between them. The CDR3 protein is CSVGDTANYGYTF. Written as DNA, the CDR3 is TGCAGCGTCGGCGACACAGCTAACTATGGCTACACCTTC. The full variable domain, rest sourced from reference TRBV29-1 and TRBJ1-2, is SAVISQKPSRDICQRGTSLTIQCQVDSQVTMMFWYRQQPGQSLTLIATANQGSEATYESGFVIDKFPISRPNLTFSTLTVSNMSPEDSSIYLCSVGDTANYGYTFGSGTRLTVV.

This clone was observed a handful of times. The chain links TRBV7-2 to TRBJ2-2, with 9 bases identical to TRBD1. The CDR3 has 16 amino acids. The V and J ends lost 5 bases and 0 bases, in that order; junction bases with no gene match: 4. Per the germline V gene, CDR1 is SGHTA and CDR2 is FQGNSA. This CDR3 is CASSRQGGANTGELFF. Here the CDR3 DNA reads TGTGCCAGCAGCCGACAGGGGGGCGCGAACACCGGGGAGCTGTTTTTT. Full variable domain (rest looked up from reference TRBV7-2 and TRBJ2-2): GAGVSQSPSNKVTEKGKDVELRCDPISGHTALYWYRQSLGQGLEFLIYFQGNSAPDKSGLPSDRFSAERTGGSVSTLTIQRTQQEDSAVYLCASSRQGGANTGELFFGEGSRLTVL.

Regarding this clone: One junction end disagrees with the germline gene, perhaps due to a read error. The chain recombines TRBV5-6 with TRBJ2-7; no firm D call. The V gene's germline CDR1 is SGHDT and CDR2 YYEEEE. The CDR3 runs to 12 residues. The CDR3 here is CASSLNGYERYF. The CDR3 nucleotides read TGTGCCAGCAGCTTGAATGGCTACGAGCGGTACTTC.

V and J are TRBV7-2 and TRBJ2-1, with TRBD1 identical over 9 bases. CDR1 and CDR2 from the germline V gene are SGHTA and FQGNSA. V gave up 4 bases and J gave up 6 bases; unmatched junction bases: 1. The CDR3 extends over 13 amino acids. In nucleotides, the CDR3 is TGTGCCAGCAGCTCGACAGGGGGCAATGAGCAGTTCTTC. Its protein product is CASSSTGGNEQFF. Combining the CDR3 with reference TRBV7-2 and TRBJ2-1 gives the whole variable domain GAGVSQSPSNKVTEKGKDVELRCDPISGHTALYWYRQSLGQGLEFLIYFQGNSAPDKSGLPSDRFSAERTGGSVSTLTIQRTQQEDSAVYLCASSSTGGNEQFFGPGTRLTVL.

The CDR3 DNA reads as TGCAGCGGACAGGGGTCAACAGATACGCAGTATTTT. It yields the protein CSGQGSTDTQYF. The rearrangement joins TRBV29-1 to TRBJ2-3, with TRBD1 identical over 8 bases. The CDR3 has 12 residues. V was pared by 7 bases and J by 3 bases, with 3 bases of the junction left unmatched. Germline V gene data show CDR1 as SQVTM and CDR2 as ANQGSEA.

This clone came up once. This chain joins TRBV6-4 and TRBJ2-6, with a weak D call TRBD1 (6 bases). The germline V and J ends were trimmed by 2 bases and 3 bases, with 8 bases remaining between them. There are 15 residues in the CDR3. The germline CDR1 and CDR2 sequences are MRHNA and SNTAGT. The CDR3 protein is CASSDPRGGANVLTF. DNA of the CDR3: TGTGCCAGCAGTGACCCCAGGGGTGGGGCCAACGTCCTGACTTTC.

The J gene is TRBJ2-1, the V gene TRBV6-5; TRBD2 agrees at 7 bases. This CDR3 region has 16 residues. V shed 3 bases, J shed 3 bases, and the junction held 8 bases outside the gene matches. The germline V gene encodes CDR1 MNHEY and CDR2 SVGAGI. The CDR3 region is CASSYFSGGVYNEQFF. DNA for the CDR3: TGTGCCAGCAGTTATTTCTCGGGAGGAGTCTACAATGAGCAGTTCTTC.

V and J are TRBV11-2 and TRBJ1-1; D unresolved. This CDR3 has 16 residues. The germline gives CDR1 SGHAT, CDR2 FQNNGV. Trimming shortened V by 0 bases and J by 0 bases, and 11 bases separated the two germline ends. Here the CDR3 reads CASSLDRPGMNTEAFF. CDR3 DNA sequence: TGTGCCAGCAGCTTAGATCGCCCGGGGATGAACACTGAAGCTTTCTTT.

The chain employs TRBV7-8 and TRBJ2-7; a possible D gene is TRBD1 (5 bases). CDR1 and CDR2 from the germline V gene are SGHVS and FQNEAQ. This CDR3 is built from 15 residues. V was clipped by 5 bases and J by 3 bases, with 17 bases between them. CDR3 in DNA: TGTGCCAGCAGCCCTAAGGGGCCCAAATTCTACGAGCAGTACTTC. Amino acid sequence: CASSPKGPKFYEQYF.

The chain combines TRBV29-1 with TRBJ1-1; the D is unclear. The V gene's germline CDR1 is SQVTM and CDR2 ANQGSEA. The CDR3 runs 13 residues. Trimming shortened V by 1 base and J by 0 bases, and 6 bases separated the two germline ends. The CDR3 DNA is TGCAGCGTTGAAGCGCGGATGAACACTGAAGCTTTCTTT. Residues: CSVEARMNTEAFF. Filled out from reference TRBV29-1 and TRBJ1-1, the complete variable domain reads SAVISQKPSRDICQRGTSLTIQCQVDSQVTMMFWYRQQPGQSLTLIATANQGSEATYESGFVIDKFPISRPNLTFSTLTVSNMSPEDSSIYLCSVEARMNTEAFFGQGTRLTVV.

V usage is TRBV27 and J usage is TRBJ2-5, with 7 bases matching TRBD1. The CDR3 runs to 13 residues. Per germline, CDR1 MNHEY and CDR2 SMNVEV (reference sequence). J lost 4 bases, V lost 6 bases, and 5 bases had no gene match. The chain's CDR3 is CASSVRGPETQYF. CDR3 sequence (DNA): TGTGCCAGCAGCGTTAGGGGGCCAGAGACCCAGTACTTC.

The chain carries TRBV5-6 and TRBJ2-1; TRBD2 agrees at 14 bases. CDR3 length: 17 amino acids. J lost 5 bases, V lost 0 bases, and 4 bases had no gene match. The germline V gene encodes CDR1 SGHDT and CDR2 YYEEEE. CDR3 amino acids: CASSLGQGLAGDNEQFF. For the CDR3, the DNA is TGTGCCAGCAGCTTGGGTCAGGGACTAGCGGGGGACAATGAGCAGTTCTTC.

The CDR3 reads CASSPPLGRGRLETQYF. Written as DNA, the CDR3 is TGTGCCAGCAGCCCCCCTCTTGGCAGGGGGCGCCTGGAGACCCAGTACTTC. This chain connects TRBV5-4 to TRBJ2-5; 8 nucleotides align to TRBD1. The trim removed 4 bases at V and 5 bases at J, leaving 16 bases unmatched. There are 17 residues in the CDR3. Germline V gene data show CDR1 as SGHNT and CDR2 as YYREEE (reference sequence). The whole variable domain, filled in from reference TRBV5-4 and TRBJ2-5, reads ETGVTQSPTHLIKTRGQQVTLRCSSQSGHNTVSWYQQALGQGPQFIFQYYREEENGRGNFPPRFSGLQFPNYSSELNVNALELDDSALYLCASSPPLGRGRLETQYFGPGTRLLVL.

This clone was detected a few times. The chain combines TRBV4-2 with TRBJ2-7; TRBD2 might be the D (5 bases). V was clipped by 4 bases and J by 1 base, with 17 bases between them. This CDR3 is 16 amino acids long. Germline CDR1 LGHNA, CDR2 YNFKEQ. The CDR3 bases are TGTGCCAGCAGCCCCATTTCAGCGAGAGGGTCCTACGAGCAGTACTTC. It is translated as CASSPISARGSYEQYF.

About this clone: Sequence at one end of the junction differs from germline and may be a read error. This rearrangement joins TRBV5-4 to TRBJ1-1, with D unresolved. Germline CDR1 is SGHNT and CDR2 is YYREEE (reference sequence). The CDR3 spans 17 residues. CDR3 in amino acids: CASRLGGGKEVNTEAFF. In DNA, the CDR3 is TGTGCCAGCAGATTGGGAGGCGGGAAGGAAGTGAACACTGAAGCTTTCTTT.

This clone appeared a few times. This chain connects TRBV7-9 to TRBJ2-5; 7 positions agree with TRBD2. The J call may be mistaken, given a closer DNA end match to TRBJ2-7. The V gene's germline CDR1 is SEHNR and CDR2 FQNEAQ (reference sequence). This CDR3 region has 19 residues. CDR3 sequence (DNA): TGTGCCAGCAGCTTACCTAGCGGCTACGGCGGGGGATTCGGATACGAGCAGTACTTC. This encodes CASSLPSGYGGGFGYEQYF.

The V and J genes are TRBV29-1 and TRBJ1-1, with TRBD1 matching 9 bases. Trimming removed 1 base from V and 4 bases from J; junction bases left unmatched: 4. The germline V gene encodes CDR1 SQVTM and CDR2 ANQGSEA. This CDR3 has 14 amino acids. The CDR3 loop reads CSVEGQGVRTEAFF. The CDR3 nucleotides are TGCAGCGTTGAAGGACAGGGGGTTCGCACTGAAGCTTTCTTT.